The rows below give T cell receptor beta chains drawn from one sample of a study of Graves' ophthalmopathy and Graves' hyperthyroidism. TCRdb recomputed calls from the multiplex PCR reads with MiXCR, one row per CDR3 protein. The sample records approximately 700,000 distinct CDR3 sequences, about 38% being singletons. The sample taken for sequencing was peripheral blood. The receptors were gathered from an adult man with Graves' ophthalmopathy. The CDR3 runs from the conserved cysteine through the conserved F or W. Each record gives: J gene, D gene, clone size, V gene, CDR3 protein, CDR3 DNA. A D gene is named only where the DNA matches it firmly. Part of the rows lack a size; the others show once, few, many or a class for expanded clones.

TRBJ2-7 TRBD2 once TRBV9 CASSRGTSGISYEQYF TGTGCCAGCAGCCGGGGGACTAGCGGGATTTCGTACGAGCAGTACTTC
TRBJ2-3 - - TRBV25-1 CASSEDSSSTDTQYF TGTGCCAGCAGTGAGGACAGCTCTAGCACAGATACGCAGTATTTT
TRBJ2-5 - - TRBV24-1 CATRGGQETQYF TGTGCCACCAGAGGCGGGCAAGAGACCCAGTACTTC
TRBJ2-7 TRBD1 - TRBV9 CASSGGGTGVYEQYF TGTGCCAGCAGCGGGGGGGGGACAGGGGTCTACGAGCAGTACTTC
TRBJ2-2 - few TRBV4-1 CASSLLTANTGELFF TGCGCCAGCAGCCTCCTTACAGCGAACACCGGGGAGCTGTTTTTT
TRBJ2-7 - - TRBV9 CASSQGPGPSDEQYF TGTGCCAGCAGCCAAGGTCCCGGACCGTCGGACGAGCAGTACTTC
TRBJ2-5 TRBD2 many TRBV6-6 CASSRSGGAQETQYF TGTGCCAGCAGCCGAAGCGGGGGGGCCCAAGAGACCCAGTACTTC
TRBJ2-7 TRBD2 many TRBV7-2 CASRSLAGTYEQYF TGTGCCAGCAGATCACTAGCGGGGACCTACGAGCAGTACTTC
TRBJ1-2 TRBD1 few TRBV7-9 CASSQDLGQGRLIDYGYTF TGTGCCAGCAGCCAAGATCTGGGACAGGGGCGTCTTATCGACTATGGCTACACCTTC
TRBJ2-5 - many TRBV12-5 CASGLGRQETQYF TGTGCTAGTGGTTTGGGACGACAAGAGACCCAGTACTTC
TRBJ1-1 - many TRBV10-3 CAIIGTPNTEAFF TGTGCCATCATAGGGACGCCGAACACTGAAGCTTTCTTT
TRBJ2-5 - many TRBV7-8 CASSLALRTVFGSTQYF TGTGCCAGCAGCTTAGCCCTCAGGACTGTTTTTGGAAGTACCCAGTACTTC
TRBJ1-2 - many TRBV10-2 CASSEGRTHGYTF TGCGCCAGCAGTGAAGGGCGCACCCATGGCTACACCTTC
TRBJ1-3 - - TRBV29-1 CSDWGRENKNTIYF TGCAGCGATTGGGGAAGGGAGAACAAGAACACCATATATTTT
TRBJ2-5 - many TRBV5-6 CASSLVSPETQYF TGTGCCAGCAGCTTGGTTAGTCCGGAGACCCAGTACTTC
TRBJ2-2 TRBD2 - TRBV6-5 CASSDPLAGELFF TGTGCCAGCAGCGACCCACTAGCGGGGGAGCTGTTTTTT